The clone carrying this T cell receptor (beta chain) was recorded many times. The sample comes from a study of T-cell reconstitution after alpha-beta-depleted transplantation in children. The library targeted TCRbeta and was prepared with unique molecular identifiers. One entry per CDR3 protein results from TCRdb running MiXCR on the PCR reads. Among 150,000 to 200,000 distinct CDR3 sequences listed, 6.5% to 7.5% were seen once. The germline V gene encodes CDR1 SGHRS and CDR2 YFSETQ. Trimming removed 4 bases from V and 6 bases from J; junction bases left unmatched: 6. There are 16 residues in the CDR3.

The sequence came from a human donor who donated a stem cell graft to a child with Wiskott-Aldrich syndrome. The chain links TRBV5-1 to TRBJ2-1, with TRBD2 matching 14 bases. Sequencing used PBMCs from the stem cell graft donor, obtained from the stem cell graft. CDR3 in amino acids: CASSTGLAGGFNEQFF. CDR3 sequence (DNA): TGCGCCAGCAGCACCGGACTAGCGGGAGGTTTCAATGAGCAGTTCTTC. Full variable domain (remainder filled in from reference TRBV5-1 and TRBJ2-1): KAGVTQTPRYLIKTRGQQVTLSCSPISGHRSVSWYQQTPGQGLQFLFEYFSETQRNKGNFPGRFSGRQFSNSRSEMNVSTLELGDSALYLCASSTGLAGGFNEQFFGPGTRLTVL.